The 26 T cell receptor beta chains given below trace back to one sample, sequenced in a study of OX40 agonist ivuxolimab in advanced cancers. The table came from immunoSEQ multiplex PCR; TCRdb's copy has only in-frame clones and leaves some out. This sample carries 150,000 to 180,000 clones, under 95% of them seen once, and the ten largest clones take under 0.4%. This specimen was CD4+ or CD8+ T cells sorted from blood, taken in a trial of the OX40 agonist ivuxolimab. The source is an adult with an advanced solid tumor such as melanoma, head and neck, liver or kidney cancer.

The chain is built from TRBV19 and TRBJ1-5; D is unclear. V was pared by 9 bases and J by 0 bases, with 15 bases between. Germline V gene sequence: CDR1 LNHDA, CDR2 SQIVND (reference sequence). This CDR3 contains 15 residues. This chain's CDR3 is CASRYERNSNQPQHF. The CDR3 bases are TGTGCCAGCCGGTACGAGAGGAATAGCAATCAGCCCCAGCATTTT.

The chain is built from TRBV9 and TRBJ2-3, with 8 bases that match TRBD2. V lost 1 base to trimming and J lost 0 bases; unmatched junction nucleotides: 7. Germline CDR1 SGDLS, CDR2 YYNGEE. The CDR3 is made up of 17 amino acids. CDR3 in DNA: TGTGCCAGCAGCGTAAGGGCTAGCGGGTTTAGCACAGATACGCAGTATTTT. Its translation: CASSVRASGFSTDTQYF.

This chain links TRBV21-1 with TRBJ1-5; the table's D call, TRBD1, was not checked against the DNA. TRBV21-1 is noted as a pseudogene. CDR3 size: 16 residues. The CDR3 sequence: CASSKGLGQLNQPQHF. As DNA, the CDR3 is TGTGCCAGCAGCAAGGGATTAGGACAGCTCAATCAGCCCCAGCATTTT.

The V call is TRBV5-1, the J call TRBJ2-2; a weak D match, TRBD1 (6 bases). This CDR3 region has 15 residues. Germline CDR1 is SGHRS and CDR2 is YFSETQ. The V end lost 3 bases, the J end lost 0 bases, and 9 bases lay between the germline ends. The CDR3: CASSSGAANTGELFF. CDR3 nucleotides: TGCGCCAGCAGCTCAGGGGCGGCGAACACCGGGGAGCTGTTTTTT. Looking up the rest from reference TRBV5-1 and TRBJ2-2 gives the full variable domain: KAGVTQTPRYLIKTRGQQVTLSCSPISGHRSVSWYQQTPGQGLQFLFEYFSETQRNKGNFPGRFSGRQFSNSRSEMNVSTLELGDSALYLCASSSGAANTGELFFGEGSRLTVL.

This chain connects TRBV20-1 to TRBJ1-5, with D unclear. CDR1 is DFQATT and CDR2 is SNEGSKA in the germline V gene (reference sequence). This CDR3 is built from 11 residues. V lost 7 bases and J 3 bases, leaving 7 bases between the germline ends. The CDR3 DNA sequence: TGCAGTGTACAGAACAATCAGCCCCAGCATTTT. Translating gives CSVQNNQPQHF.

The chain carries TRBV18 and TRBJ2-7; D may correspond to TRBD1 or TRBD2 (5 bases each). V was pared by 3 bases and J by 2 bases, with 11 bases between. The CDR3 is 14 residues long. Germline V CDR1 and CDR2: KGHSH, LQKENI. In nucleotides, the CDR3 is TGTGCCAGCTCACCGAGGGACGGACCCTACGAGCAGTACTTC. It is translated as CASSPRDGPYEQYF.

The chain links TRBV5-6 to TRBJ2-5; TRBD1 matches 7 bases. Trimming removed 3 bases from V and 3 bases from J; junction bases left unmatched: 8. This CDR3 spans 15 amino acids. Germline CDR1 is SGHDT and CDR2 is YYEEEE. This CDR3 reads CASSSLTGKKETQYF. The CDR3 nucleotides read TGTGCCAGCAGCTCCCTGACAGGGAAAAAAGAGACCCAGTACTTC.

The CDR3 is CASSLASGADTQYF. DNA for the CDR3: TGTGCCAGCAGCTTAGCGTCGGGGGCAGATACGCAGTATTTT. This sequence joins TRBV7-6 and TRBJ2-3, with a weak D call TRBD2 (6 bases). Trimming removed 0 bases at V and 4 bases at J, with 8 bases between. This CDR3 is 14 amino acids long. Germline V gene lookup returns CDR1 SGHVS and CDR2 FNYEAQ.

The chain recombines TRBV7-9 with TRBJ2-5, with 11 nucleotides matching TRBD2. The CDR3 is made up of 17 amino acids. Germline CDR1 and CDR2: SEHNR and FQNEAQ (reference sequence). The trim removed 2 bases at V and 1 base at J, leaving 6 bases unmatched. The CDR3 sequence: CASSLPHSGGVQETQYF. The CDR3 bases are TGTGCCAGCAGCTTACCGCATAGCGGGGGGGTCCAAGAGACCCAGTACTTC. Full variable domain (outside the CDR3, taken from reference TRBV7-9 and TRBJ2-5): DTGVSQNPRHKITKRGQNVTFRCDPISEHNRLYWYRQTLGQGPEFLTYFQNEAQLEKSRLLSDRFSAERPKGSFSTLEIQRTEQGDSAMYLCASSLPHSGGVQETQYFGPGTRLLVL.

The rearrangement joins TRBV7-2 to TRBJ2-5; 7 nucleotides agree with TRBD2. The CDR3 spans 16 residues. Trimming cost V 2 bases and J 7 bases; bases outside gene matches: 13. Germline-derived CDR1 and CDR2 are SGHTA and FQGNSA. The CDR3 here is CASSLRLGSGPPTQYF. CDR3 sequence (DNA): TGTGCCAGCAGCTTAAGACTTGGTAGCGGGCCTCCGACCCAGTACTTC.

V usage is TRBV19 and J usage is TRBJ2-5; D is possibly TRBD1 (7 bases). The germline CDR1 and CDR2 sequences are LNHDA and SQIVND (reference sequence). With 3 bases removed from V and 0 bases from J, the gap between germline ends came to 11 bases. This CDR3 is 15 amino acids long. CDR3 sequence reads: CASSIGGQYQETQYF. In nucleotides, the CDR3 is TGTGCCAGTAGTATCGGGGGACAGTACCAAGAGACCCAGTACTTC.

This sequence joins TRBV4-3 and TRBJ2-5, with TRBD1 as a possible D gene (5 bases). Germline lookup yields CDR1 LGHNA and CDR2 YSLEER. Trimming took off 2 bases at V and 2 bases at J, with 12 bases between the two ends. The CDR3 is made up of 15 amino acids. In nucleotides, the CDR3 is TGCGCCAGCAGCCAATTTCAGAGACAGCAAGAGACCCAGTACTTC. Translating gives CASSQFQRQQETQYF.

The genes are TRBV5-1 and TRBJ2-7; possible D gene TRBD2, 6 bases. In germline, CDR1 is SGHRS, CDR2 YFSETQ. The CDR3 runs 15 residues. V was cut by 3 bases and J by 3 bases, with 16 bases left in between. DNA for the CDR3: TGCGCCAGCAGCTCCGTCCAGGGACTGGGCTACGAGCAGTACTTC. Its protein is CASSSVQGLGYEQYF.

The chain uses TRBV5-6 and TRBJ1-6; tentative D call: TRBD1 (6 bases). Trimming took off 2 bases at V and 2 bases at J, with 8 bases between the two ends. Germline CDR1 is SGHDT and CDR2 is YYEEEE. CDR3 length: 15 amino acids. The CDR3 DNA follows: TGTGCCAGCAGCTTAGGGGGACCCTATAATTCACCCCTCCACTTT. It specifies CASSLGGPYNSPLHF. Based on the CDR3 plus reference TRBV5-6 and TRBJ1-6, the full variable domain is DAGVTQSPTHLIKTRGQQVTLRCSPKSGHDTVSWYQQALGQGPQFIFQYYEEEERQRGNFPDRFSGHQFPNYSSELNVNALLLGDSALYLCASSLGGPYNSPLHFGNGTRLTVT.

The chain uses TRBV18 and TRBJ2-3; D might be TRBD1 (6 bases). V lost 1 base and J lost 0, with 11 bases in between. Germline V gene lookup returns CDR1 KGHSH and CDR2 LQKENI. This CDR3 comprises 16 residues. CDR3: CASSPLLDSSTDTQYF. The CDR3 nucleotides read TGTGCCAGCTCACCACTCCTGGACAGCAGCACAGATACGCAGTATTTT.

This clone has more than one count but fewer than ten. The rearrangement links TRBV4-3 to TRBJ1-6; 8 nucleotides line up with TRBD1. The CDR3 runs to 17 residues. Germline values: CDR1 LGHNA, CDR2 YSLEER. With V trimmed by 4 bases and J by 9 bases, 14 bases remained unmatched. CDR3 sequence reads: CASSPVGRGQGSSPLHF. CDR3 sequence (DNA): TGCGCCAGCAGCCCAGTTGGACGCGGACAGGGAAGTTCACCCCTCCACTTT.

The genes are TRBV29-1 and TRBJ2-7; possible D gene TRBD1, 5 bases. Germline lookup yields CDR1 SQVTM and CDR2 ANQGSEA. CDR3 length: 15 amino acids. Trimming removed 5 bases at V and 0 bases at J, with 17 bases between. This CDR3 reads CSVLFSGISSYEQYF. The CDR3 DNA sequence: TGCAGCGTTCTCTTCTCAGGGATCTCCTCCTACGAGCAGTACTTC.

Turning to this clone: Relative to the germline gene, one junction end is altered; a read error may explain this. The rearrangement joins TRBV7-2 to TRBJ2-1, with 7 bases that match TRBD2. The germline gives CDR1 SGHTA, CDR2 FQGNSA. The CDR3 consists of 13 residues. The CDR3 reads CASSPTTRGSRVF. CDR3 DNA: TGTGCCAGCAGCCCGACGACTCGCGGGAGTAGAGTCTTC.

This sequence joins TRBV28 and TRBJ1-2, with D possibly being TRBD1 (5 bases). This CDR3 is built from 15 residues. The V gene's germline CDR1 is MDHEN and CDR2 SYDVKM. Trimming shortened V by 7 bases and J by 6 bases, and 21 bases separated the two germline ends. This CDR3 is CASTDLGGRVNGYTF. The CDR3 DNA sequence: TGTGCCAGCACCGATCTGGGGGGACGGGTAAATGGCTACACCTTC.

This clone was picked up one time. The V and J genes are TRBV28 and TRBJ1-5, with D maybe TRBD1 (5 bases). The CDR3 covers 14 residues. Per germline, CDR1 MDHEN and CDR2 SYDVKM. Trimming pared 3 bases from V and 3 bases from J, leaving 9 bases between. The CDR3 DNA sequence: TGTGCCAGCAGTTTCCCAGGGATCAATCAGCCCCAGCATTTT. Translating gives CASSFPGINQPQHF.

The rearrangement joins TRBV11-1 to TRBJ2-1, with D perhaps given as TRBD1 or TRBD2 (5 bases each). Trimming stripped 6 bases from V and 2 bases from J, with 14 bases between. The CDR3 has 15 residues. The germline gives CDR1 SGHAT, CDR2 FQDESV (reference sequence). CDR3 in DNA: TGTGCCAGCAGTTACGGGACGGGTACCTACAATGAGCAGTTCTTC. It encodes CASSYGTGTYNEQFF.

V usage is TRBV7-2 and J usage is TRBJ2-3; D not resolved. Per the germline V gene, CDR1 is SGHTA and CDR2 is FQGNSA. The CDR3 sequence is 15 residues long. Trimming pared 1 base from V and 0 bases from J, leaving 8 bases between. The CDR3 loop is CASSLDAPSTDTQYF. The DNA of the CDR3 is TGTGCCAGCAGCTTAGACGCGCCAAGCACAGATACGCAGTATTTT.

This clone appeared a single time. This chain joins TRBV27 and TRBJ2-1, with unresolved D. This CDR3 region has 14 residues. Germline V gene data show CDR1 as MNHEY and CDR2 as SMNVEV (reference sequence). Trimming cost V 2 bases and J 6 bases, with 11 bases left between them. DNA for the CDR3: TGTGCCAGCAGTTTAATCCGCCGCGGCAATGAGCAGTTCTTC. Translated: CASSLIRRGNEQFF.

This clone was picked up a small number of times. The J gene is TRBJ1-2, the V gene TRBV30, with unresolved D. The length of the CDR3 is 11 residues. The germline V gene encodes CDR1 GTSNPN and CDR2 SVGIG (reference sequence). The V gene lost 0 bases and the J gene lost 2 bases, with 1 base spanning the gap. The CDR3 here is CAWSVNYGYTF. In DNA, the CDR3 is TGTGCCTGGAGTGTGAACTATGGCTACACCTTC.

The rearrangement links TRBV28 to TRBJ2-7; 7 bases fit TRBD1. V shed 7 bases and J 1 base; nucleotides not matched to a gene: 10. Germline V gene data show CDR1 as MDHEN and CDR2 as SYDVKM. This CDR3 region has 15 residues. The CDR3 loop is CASTLQARGSYEQYF. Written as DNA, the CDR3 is TGTGCCAGCACCCTGCAGGCCAGGGGGTCCTACGAGCAGTACTTC.

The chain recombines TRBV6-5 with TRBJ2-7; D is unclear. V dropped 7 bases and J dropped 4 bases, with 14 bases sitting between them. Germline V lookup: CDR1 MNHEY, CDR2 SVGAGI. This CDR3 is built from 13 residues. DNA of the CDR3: TGTGCCAGCACCTCCACCGACTGGTACGAGCAGTACTTC. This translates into CASTSTDWYEQYF.